The following is a TCR beta chain sequence with its context. The antigen remains unidentified. Trimming removed 11 bases from V and 3 bases from J; junction bases left unmatched: 15. Germline V CDR1 and CDR2: ENHRY, SYGVKD. The CDR3 length is 15 residues. This sample stems from a study of T cell responses to AZD1222 COVID-19 vaccine. Findings and limits, study-wide: Donors were mostly white British, more females; clonal diversity possibly underestimated. CD4 TCRs associated with vaccination spanned spike, dominating at 160-218 and 743-854. Receipt of two AZD1222 doses was followed by a rise in Spike-specific TCR breadth and depth.

Assay: immunoSEQ multiplex PCR; the TCRdb copy retains only in-frame clones and omits some. The sample records tens of thousands of clones, 87% being singletons. Sample: peripheral blood, taken 28 days after the second AZD1222 dose. The receptor was isolated from an adult who received the AZD1222 COVID-19 vaccine. The chain has TRBV10-3 and TRBJ2-5, with 7 bases aligning to TRBD1. DNA of the CDR3: TGTGCCTCGTCACCTGGGACAGCAGAGGAAGAGACCCAGTACTTC. Its translation is CASSPGTAEEETQYF.